The 6 T cell receptor beta chains below were found in one sample sequenced in a study of cytomegalovirus exposure and HLA in healthy donors. The PCR ran on 60 Vbeta and 13 Jbeta primers. The table came from immunoSEQ multiplex PCR; TCRdb's copy has only in-frame clones and leaves some out. The sample consists of over 45,000 clones, approximately 80% of them appearing once. The sample consisted of PBMCs. These receptors were obtained from a man aged 25 to 40 in good health and CMV-seronegative.

The chain employs TRBV5-6 and TRBJ2-7; D is ambiguous. Trimming cost V 4 bases and J 4 bases, with 12 bases left between them. The germline gives CDR1 SGHDT, CDR2 YYEEEE. This CDR3 spans 13 amino acids. The CDR3 sequence: CASSQIRSYEQYF. The CDR3 nucleotides are TGTGCCAGCAGCCAAATCCGCAGTTACGAGCAGTACTTC.

This chain connects TRBV6-6 to TRBJ2-5; D might be TRBD1 (6 bases). The better agreement between TRBJ2-7 and the DNA end casts doubt on the J call. The germline V gene encodes CDR1 MNHNY and CDR2 SVGAGI (reference sequence). The CDR3 runs 15 residues. The chain's CDR3 is CASSPDSPPSYEQYF. In DNA, the CDR3 is TGTGCCAGCAGTCCGGACAGTCCTCCGTCCTACGAGCAGTACTTC.

V and J are TRBV7-9 and TRBJ1-4; 9 bases fit TRBD1. V was pared by 0 bases and J by 7 bases, with 6 bases of the junction left unmatched. Looked up from germline, CDR1 is SEHNR and CDR2 is FQNEAQ (reference sequence). This CDR3 comprises 16 residues. In DNA, the CDR3 is TGTGCCAGCAGCTTAGCAGGGACAGGGAAAGGTGAAAAACTGTTTTTT. It translates to CASSLAGTGKGEKLFF.

The rearrangement joins TRBV9 to TRBJ2-2; D gene unclear. CDR1 is SGDLS, CDR2 YYNGEE, per germline. The CDR3 is 15 residues long. Trimming removed 0 bases from V and 3 bases from J, with 9 bases in between. CDR3 sequence reads: CASSVESTHTGELFF. DNA for the CDR3: TGTGCCAGCAGCGTAGAGAGTACGCACACCGGGGAGCTGTTTTTT.

The rearrangement uses TRBV9 and TRBJ2-3; no definite D call. The CDR3 runs 13 residues. Germline values: CDR1 SGDLS, CDR2 YYNGEE. With 0 bases removed from V and 2 bases from J, the gap between germline ends came to 4 bases. The CDR3 sequence is CASSVELTDTQYF. As DNA, the CDR3 is TGTGCCAGCAGCGTAGAACTCACAGATACGCAGTATTTT.

This clone was detected only a few times. The chain uses TRBV19 and TRBJ2-7, with a tentative D call TRBD2 (6 bases). Germline V lookup: CDR1 LNHDA, CDR2 SQIVND (reference sequence). This CDR3 contains 15 residues. V lost 5 bases, J lost 6 bases, and 20 bases lay in between. CDR3 coding DNA: TGTGCCAGTAGTTCCCCGACTAGTCCTCGTGGCGAGCAGTACTTC. Translation gives CASSSPTSPRGEQYF.